This TCR beta chain came from a study of cytomegalovirus exposure and HLA in healthy donors. CDR1 is LNHDA, CDR2 SQIVND, per germline (reference sequence). V lost 10 bases, J lost 0 bases, and 16 bases lay in between. This CDR3 has 15 amino acids. Libraries were prepared by immunoSEQ multiplex PCR; TCRdb keeps only in-frame clonotypes and omits some of them. The sample consists of 250,000 to 300,000 clones, around 89% of them appearing once. Sequenced material: PBMCs. The chain employs TRBV19 and TRBJ1-5; possibly TRBD1 for D (5 bases). The clonotype was recovered from a woman in her late teens or twenties in good health and CMV-seronegative. In nucleotides, the CDR3 is TGTGCCACCGAAAAGGGGTTTCATAGCAATCAGCCCCAGCATTTT. Translating it yields CATEKGFHSNQPQHF.